This TCR beta chain originates from a study of T cells in Graves' hyperthyroidism and ophthalmopathy. Study observations and caveats: Blood also showed most of the thyroid clonotypes that were expanded above 0.001. Ophthalmopathy was distinguished from stable hyperthyroidism by 13 V-J signatures.

Germline V gene sequence: CDR1 SGHTA, CDR2 FQGNSA. This CDR3 spans 12 amino acids. V lost 10 bases and J 7 bases, leaving 14 bases between the germline ends. It was RNA transcripts that yielded the amplified TCR beta CDR3 regions. The HTBI primer set served for first-round RT-PCR of the TCR CDR3. TCRdb analysed the multiplex PCR reads with MiXCR anew, one entry per CDR3 protein. The sample records about 540,000 distinct CDR3 sequences, 46% being singletons. Stable disease denoted Graves' hyperthyroidism without ophthalmopathy progression within 18 months. A patient was excluded if there was uncontrolled infection, other autoimmune disease, pregnancy or lactation. This clonotype came up many times. Its antigen is not identified.

Specimen: peripheral blood or thyroid tissue (not recorded which). The clonotype originates from a woman between 18 and 30 years old with Graves' hyperthyroidism. The rearrangement joins TRBV7-2 to TRBJ1-5; D is ambiguous. The CDR3 region has the DNA TGTGCCACCGGAGAGGGTAGACAGCCCCAGCATTTT. Translated, it gives CATGEGRQPQHF.